Shown below are 27 T cell receptor beta chains from a single sample sequenced in a study of shared clonotypes between healthy human individuals. Method: immunoSEQ multiplex PCR; TCRdb's copy keeps in-frame clones and lacks some. Altogether roughly 1 million clones are present, roughly 80% being singletons, with the ten largest covering 1.2% to 1.5%. The material sequenced was memory CD4+ T cells sorted from blood. The subset denotes: CD45RA-negative fraction. The receptor source for this set is a man aged 18 to 30 in good health.

The chain links TRBV7-2 to TRBJ2-3; tentatively, D is TRBD1 or TRBD2 (5 bases each). Trimming took 5 bases from V and 0 from J, leaving 15 bases between them. CDR3 size: 16 residues. CDR1 and CDR2 from the germline V gene are SGHTA and FQGNSA. CDR3 coding DNA: TGTGCCAGCAGCCTCGGGGTTCAGGGCAGCACAGATACGCAGTATTTT. Protein sequence: CASSLGVQGSTDTQYF.

The J gene is TRBJ2-6, the V gene TRBV5-1; the D gene is possibly TRBD1 (6 bases). Per germline, CDR1 SGHRS and CDR2 YFSETQ. The CDR3 covers 16 residues. V lost 6 bases, J lost 0 bases, and 13 bases lay in between. CDR3 in DNA: TGCGCCAGCAAGACAGGCCAAAACTCTGGGGCCAACGTCCTGACTTTC. Its translation: CASKTGQNSGANVLTF.

This sequence joins TRBV7-3 and TRBJ2-7, with D possibly TRBD2 on 6 matching bases. This CDR3 comprises 15 residues. With 1 base removed from V and 3 bases from J, the gap between germline ends came to 13 bases. Germline CDR1 and CDR2: SGHTA and FQGTGA. This CDR3 is CASSLKVEGFYEQYF. CDR3 DNA sequence: TGTGCCAGCAGCTTAAAGGTGGAGGGGTTCTACGAGCAGTACTTC.

Only a few counts were recorded for this clone. The chain combines TRBV6-5 with TRBJ1-1, with D maybe TRBD1 (6 bases). Between the trimmed V and J ends, which lost 11 bases and 1 base, there was a span of 17 bases. Germline lookup yields CDR1 MNHEY and CDR2 SVGAGI. The CDR3 covers 14 residues. CDR3 loop: CASKGGEGNTEAFF. CDR3 in DNA: TGTGCCTCCAAAGGGGGGGAGGGGAACACTGAAGCTTTCTTT.

The chain has TRBV7-2 and TRBJ2-7; 8 bases are shared with TRBD2. V dropped 4 bases and J dropped 2; count of bases not matched to a gene: 10. CDR1 is SGHTA and CDR2 is FQGNSA in the germline V gene. The CDR3 extends over 16 amino acids. The CDR3 DNA reads as TGTGCCAGCAGCTCGGCGGGGACTAGTCAGACCTACGAGCAGTACTTC. It is translated as CASSSAGTSQTYEQYF. The full variable domain, completed using reference TRBV7-2 and TRBJ2-7, is GAGVSQSPSNKVTEKGKDVELRCDPISGHTALYWYRQSLGQGLEFLIYFQGNSAPDKSGLPSDRFSAERTGGSVSTLTIQRTQQEDSAVYLCASSSAGTSQTYEQYFGPGTRLTVT.

This clone was picked up many times. Distinct nucleotide sequences in the sample also encode this CDR3. This chain connects TRBV11-2 to TRBJ1-4; 8 positions match TRBD1. The length of the CDR3 is 14 residues. Trimming removed 5 bases from V and 5 bases from J; junction bases left unmatched: 4. CDR1 and CDR2 from the germline V gene are SGHAT and FQNNGV. CDR3 coding DNA: TGTGCCAGCAGCCCGGACAGGGTAAATGAAAAACTGTTTTTT. Translation gives CASSPDRVNEKLFF.

The chain employs TRBV5-1 and TRBJ2-1, with TRBD2 matching over 10 bases. Looked up from germline, CDR1 is SGHRS and CDR2 is YFSETQ. CDR3 size: 15 residues. The ends lost 5 bases at V and 0 bases at J; junction bases unmatched: 2. The DNA for the CDR3 is TGCGCCAGCAGATCTAGCGGGAGCTCCTACAATGAGCAGTTCTTC. Protein: CASRSSGSSYNEQFF.

In this sample, this clone turned up once. The V call is TRBV11-2, the J call TRBJ1-5; unclear D gene. This CDR3 has 13 amino acids. CDR1 and CDR2 (germline): SGHAT, FQNNGV. V was pared by 2 bases and J by 2 bases, with 4 bases between. In nucleotides, the CDR3 is TGTGCCAGCAGCTTATATGGCAATCAGCCCCAGCATTTT. Its protein is CASSLYGNQPQHF.

The chain is built from TRBV2 and TRBJ2-3; D is unclear. Germline V gene lookup returns CDR1 SNHLY and CDR2 FYNNEI. The CDR3 covers 12 residues. V shed 5 bases and J shed 6 bases, with 9 bases lying between them. The CDR3 region is CASSYQIDTQYF. CDR3 DNA: TGTGCCAGCAGTTATCAAATCGATACGCAGTATTTT.

The table lists this clone with a few counts. The chain uses TRBV13 and TRBJ1-1; the match to TRBD1 covers 9 bases. Germline V gene lookup returns CDR1 PRHDT and CDR2 FYEKMQ (reference sequence). This CDR3 spans 16 amino acids. With 5 bases clipped from V and 1 base from J, the junction kept 8 bases outside the gene matches. The CDR3 sequence: CASSPRTGEGNTEAFF. DNA for the CDR3: TGTGCCAGCAGCCCCCGGACAGGGGAGGGGAACACTGAAGCTTTCTTT.

This rearrangement joins TRBV30 to TRBJ2-7; perhaps TRBD2 as D (5 bases). V lost 0 bases, J lost 1 base, and 10 bases lay in between. The germline CDR1 and CDR2 sequences are GTSNPN and SVGIG (reference sequence). The CDR3 consists of 14 residues. The CDR3 DNA reads as TGTGCCTGGAGTGTAACGGGGAATTCCTACGAGCAGTACTTC. Translating it yields CAWSVTGNSYEQYF.

This clone showed up just a few times. The V and J genes are TRBV4-2 and TRBJ2-5, with D tentatively TRBD2 (7 bases). The germline V and J ends were trimmed by 0 bases and 2 bases, with 16 bases remaining between them. The germline gives CDR1 LGHNA, CDR2 YNFKEQ. The CDR3 is 17 residues long. CDR3 protein: CASSQDLGGGRQETQYF. DNA of the CDR3: TGTGCCAGCAGCCAAGATTTGGGGGGGGGCCGGCAAGAGACCCAGTACTTC.

The gene calls are TRBV4-2 and TRBJ2-6; 7 nucleotides line up with TRBD2. Germline assignment: CDR1 LGHNA and CDR2 YNFKEQ. The CDR3 totals 16 residues. Trimming at V came to 0 bases and at J to 1 base, leaving 0 bases not matched to a gene. The CDR3 nucleotides read TGTGCCAGCAGCCAAGAGGGGGGGTCTGGGGCCAACGTCCTGACTTTC. This gives the protein CASSQEGGSGANVLTF.

The genes are TRBV27 and TRBJ2-1; no firm D call. V lost 2 bases and J lost 9, with 14 bases in between. CDR1 and CDR2 from the germline V gene are MNHEY and SMNVEV (reference sequence). The CDR3 spans 14 residues. The CDR3 sequence is CASSLGIGWGEQFF. CDR3 DNA: TGTGCCAGCAGTTTAGGAATCGGGTGGGGTGAGCAGTTCTTC.

The rearrangement links TRBV5-1 to TRBJ2-5, with TRBD2 matching 14 bases. V lost 4 bases to trimming and J lost 4 bases; unmatched junction nucleotides: 6. The CDR3 has 16 amino acids. CDR1 is SGHRS and CDR2 is YFSETQ in the germline V gene. CDR3 nucleotide sequence: TGCGCCAGCAGCCCCGGGACTAGCGGGAGTGGAGAGACCCAGTACTTC. Residues: CASSPGTSGSGETQYF.

The rearrangement links TRBV28 to TRBJ2-1; 12 nucleotides match TRBD2. Germline loops: CDR1 MDHEN, CDR2 SYDVKM. This CDR3 has 15 amino acids. V shed 2 bases and J 4 bases; nucleotides not matched to a gene: 0. The CDR3 reads CASSLGTSGYNEQFF. CDR3 bases: TGTGCCAGCAGTTTAGGGACTAGCGGGTACAATGAGCAGTTCTTC.

This chain uses TRBV7-9 with TRBJ1-2; 7 bases are a match to TRBD1. The CDR3 extends over 14 amino acids. Germline V gives CDR1 SEHNR, CDR2 FQNEAQ (reference sequence). V was clipped by 5 bases and J by 4 bases; unmatched bases: 7. The CDR3 region is CASSPNRDSYGYTF. CDR3 coding DNA: TGTGCCAGCAGCCCGAACCGGGACAGCTATGGCTACACCTTC. The variable domain in full, with the rest retrieved from reference TRBV7-9 and TRBJ1-2, is DTGVSQNPRHKITKRGQNVTFRCDPISEHNRLYWYRQTLGQGPEFLTYFQNEAQLEKSRLLSDRFSAERPKGSFSTLEIQRTEQGDSAMYLCASSPNRDSYGYTFGSGTRLTVV.

This chain connects TRBV9 to TRBJ1-6, with D hard to call. This CDR3 is built from 13 residues. V lost 0 bases and J lost 8, with 6 bases in between. Germline V gene lookup returns CDR1 SGDLS and CDR2 YYNGEE. The DNA for the CDR3 is TGTGCCAGCAGCGTAGAGAGGGATTCACCCCTCCACTTT. It specifies CASSVERDSPLHF.

CDR3 amino acids: CASSATGTRNSPLHF. CDR3 DNA: TGCGCCAGCAGCGCCACCGGGACAAGGAATTCACCCCTCCACTTT. The V gene is TRBV5-1, the J gene TRBJ1-6; D possibly corresponds to TRBD1 (6 bases). The CDR3 runs to 15 residues. Germline assignment: CDR1 SGHRS and CDR2 YFSETQ. Trimming pared 4 bases from V and 7 bases from J, leaving 15 bases between.

The rearrangement links TRBV15 to TRBJ1-2, with a tentative D call TRBD1 (5 bases). V gave up 0 bases and J gave up 5 bases, with 7 bases separating them. Germline-derived CDR1 and CDR2 are LNHNV and YYDKDF (reference sequence). This CDR3 has 13 residues. This CDR3 reads CATSRDRAYGYTF. The CDR3 nucleotides read TGTGCCACCAGCAGAGACAGGGCGTATGGCTACACCTTC. The full variable domain, completed using reference TRBV15 and TRBJ1-2, is DAMVIQNPRYQVTQFGKPVTLSCSQTLNHNVMYWYQQKSSQAPKLLFHYYDKDFNNEADTPDNFQSRRPNTSFCFLDIRSPGLGDTAMYLCATSRDRAYGYTFGSGTRLTVV.

The CDR3 nucleotides read TGTGCCAGCAGCAAATATCCCCAAAGACTAGCGGGGATCTCCTACAATGAGCAGTTCTTC. Translating it yields CASSKYPQRLAGISYNEQFF. The V call is TRBV21-1, the J call TRBJ2-1; the listed D gene, TRBD2, was not tested against the DNA. TRBV21-1 is a pseudogene segment. The CDR3 extends over 20 amino acids.

V gene TRBV19 combines with J gene TRBJ2-5; tentative D call: TRBD1 (6 bases). The germline V gene has CDR1 LNHDA and CDR2 SQIVND (reference sequence). Trimming stripped 3 bases from V and 1 base from J, with 9 bases between. The length of the CDR3 is 14 residues. CDR3 DNA: TGTGCCAGTAGTATGGTCAGGGGCCAAGAGACCCAGTACTTC. As protein: CASSMVRGQETQYF.

To note about this clone: Other DNA variants within this sample encode the same CDR3. The rearrangement uses TRBV2 and TRBJ2-3, with a possible D match to TRBD2 (5 bases). From germline, CDR1 is SNHLY and CDR2 FYNNEI. V was trimmed by 6 bases and J by 3 bases, leaving 7 bases between them. The CDR3 is 12 amino acids. The CDR3 protein is CASRRETDTQYF. The CDR3 DNA is TGTGCCAGCAGGAGGGAGACAGATACGCAGTATTTT. Drawing the rest from reference TRBV2 and TRBJ2-3, the complete variable domain is EPEVTQTPSHQVTQMGQEVILRCVPISNHLYFYWYRQILGQKVEFLVSFYNNEISEKSEIFDDQFSVERPDGSNFTLKIRSTKLEDSAMYFCASRRETDTQYFGPGTRLTVL.

The count of this clone is one. The chain has TRBV10-3 and TRBJ2-7; D might be TRBD2 (6 bases). The CDR3 is 12 amino acids. Trimming left V 10 bases short and J 0 bases short, with 10 bases between. Germline CDR1 and CDR2: ENHRY and SYGVKD. The CDR3 loop reads CATQDYSYEQYF. Here the CDR3 DNA reads TGTGCCACCCAGGACTACTCCTACGAGCAGTACTTC.

This clone was seen only a few times. The V and J genes are TRBV5-4 and TRBJ1-4; D unresolved. The V end lost 2 bases, the J end lost 5 bases, and 10 bases lay between the germline ends. CDR1 is SGHNT, CDR2 YYREEE, per germline (reference sequence). The CDR3 consists of 14 residues. CDR3 protein: CASSLGQENEKLFF. The CDR3 bases are TGTGCCAGCAGCTTAGGGCAGGAGAATGAAAAACTGTTTTTT.

V gene TRBV21-1 combines with J gene TRBJ2-7; the table names TRBD1, a call not compared with the DNA. TRBV21-1 is flagged as a pseudogene. The CDR3 has 16 residues. The CDR3 sequence is CASSRGGAPPLYEQYF. CDR3 DNA sequence: TGTGCCAGCAGCAGAGGTGGGGCCCCCCCCCTCTACGAGCAGTACTTC.

The chain combines TRBV18 with TRBJ2-1; TRBD1 matches 8 bases. V shed 1 base and J 6 bases; nucleotides not matched to a gene: 2. Germline V gene data show CDR1 as KGHSH and CDR2 as LQKENI. The CDR3 loop spans 14 amino acids. DNA for the CDR3: TGTGCCAGCTCACCACTGGACAGGGCCAATGAGCAGTTCTTC. Its translation is CASSPLDRANEQFF.